Each of the 14 T cell receptor beta chains below was sequenced from the same sample in a study of blood T cells in healthy people across ages. Then a second PCR, running about 6 to 12 cycles, was carried out with a sample-barcoded 5' primer and a J-beta primer mix. TCRdb used MiXCR to reprocess the 5' RACE reads, holding one entry per CDR3 protein. Of 1.5 million to 1.8 million distinct CDR3 sequences in the sample, approximately 43% were seen once. The material sequenced was blood. These receptors were obtained from a woman aged 18 to 35 in good health.

The chain combines TRBV6-2 or TRBV6-3 with TRBJ2-4, with D perhaps being TRBD1 or TRBD2 (5 bases each). The last part of the DNA fits TRBJ2-7 better; the J call may be wrong. CDR3 length: 14 residues. Germline CDR1 MNHEY, CDR2 SVGEGT. The CDR3 DNA reads TGTGCCAGCAGTTACAGTCGGTGGGGGTACGAGCAGTACTTC. This sequence encodes CASSYSRWGYEQYF.

The rearrangement links TRBV20-1 to TRBJ2-7, with D maybe TRBD2 (6 bases). The tail of the sequence fits TRBJ2-5 better, so the J call may be wrong. The CDR3 is 15 residues long. Germline V lookup: CDR1 DFQATT, CDR2 SNEGSKA (reference sequence). For the CDR3, the DNA is TGCAGTGCTAGACGCGGGAATGGGCAGGGAGAGACCCAGTACTTC. Its protein is CSARRGNGQGETQYF.

The chain is built from TRBV14 and TRBJ2-7; 8 bases match TRBD2. Germline loops: CDR1 SGHDN, CDR2 FVKESK. With 4 bases clipped from V and 1 base from J, the junction kept 9 bases outside the gene matches. This CDR3 is built from 16 residues. DNA of the CDR3: TGTGCCAGCAGCCCGGCTATAGCGGGATGGTCCTACGAGCAGTACTTC. Protein product: CASSPAIAGWSYEQYF. Full variable domain (remainder filled in from reference TRBV14 and TRBJ2-7): EAGVTQFPSHSVIEKGQTVTLRCDPISGHDNLYWYRRVMGKEIKFLLHFVKESKQDESGMPNNRFLAERTGGTYSTLKVQPAELEDSGVYFCASSPAIAGWSYEQYFGPGTRLTVT.

With respect to this clonotype: A junction end diverges from the germline sequence, so it may reflect a read error. This chain connects TRBV12-3 or TRBV12-4 to TRBJ2-7; the match to TRBD1 covers 7 bases. CDR3 length: 14 amino acids. The CDR3 DNA reads TGTGTCAGCAGCCGCCGGACAGGACCCTACGAGCAGTACTTC. Translation: CVSSRRTGPYEQYF.

This clonotype was picked up a small number of times. The rearrangement uses TRBV11-2 and TRBJ2-6; D unresolved. The germline V gene has CDR1 SGHAT and CDR2 FQNNGV. CDR3 length: 19 residues. V gave up 1 base and J gave up 1 base, with 17 bases separating them. CDR3 DNA sequence: TGTGCCAGCAGCTTAGTGACCCATACCTTAATTTCTGGGGCCAACGTCCTGACTTTC. Translated, it gives CASSLVTHTLISGANVLTF. Full variable domain (remainder filled in from reference TRBV11-2 and TRBJ2-6): EAGVAQSPRYKIIEKRQSVAFWCNPISGHATLYWYQQILGQGPKLLIQFQNNGVVDDSQLPKDRFSAERLKGVDSTLKIQPAKLEDSAVYLCASSLVTHTLISGANVLTFGAGSRLTVL.

This clonotype was seen only a few times. The J gene is TRBJ1-4, the V gene TRBV5-8, with D uncertain. Per the germline V gene, CDR1 is SGHTS and CDR2 is YDEGEE. V was cut by 4 bases and J by 5 bases, with 12 bases left in between. The CDR3 runs 14 residues. Written as DNA, the CDR3 is TGTGCCAGCAGCGCCACGGCCTTGAATGAAAAACTGTTTTTT. Its protein is CASSATALNEKLFF.

This chain joins TRBV3-1 and TRBJ1-6, with D unresolved. Germline assignment: CDR1 LGHDT and CDR2 YNNKEL (reference sequence). V lost 3 bases and J lost 3, with 12 bases in between. CDR3 length: 16 amino acids. The CDR3 sequence is CASSQGFGVYNSPLHF. In DNA, the CDR3 is TGTGCCAGCAGCCAGGGGTTTGGGGTCTATAATTCACCCCTCCACTTT.

In its sample, this clonotype was seen a few times. The rearrangement uses TRBV20-1 and TRBJ2-1; 13 positions match TRBD2. CDR1 and CDR2 from the germline V gene are DFQATT and SNEGSKA (reference sequence). The CDR3 sequence is 18 residues long. J lost 4 bases, V lost 0 bases, and 9 bases had no gene match. DNA for the CDR3: TGCAGTGCTAGAGACCAACTAGCGGGAGGGCCGAGGTACAATGAGCAGTTCTTC. Its protein is CSARDQLAGGPRYNEQFF.

This clonotype was found a few times. The chain carries TRBV9 and TRBJ1-2, with 9 positions matching TRBD1. CDR3 size: 16 residues. With 3 bases clipped from V and 2 bases from J, the junction kept 8 bases outside the gene matches. The germline CDR1 and CDR2 sequences are SGDLS and YYNGEE. CDR3 coding DNA: TGTGCCAGCAGCGCCCAACCCGGGACAGGGAACTATGGCTACACCTTC. Its translation: CASSAQPGTGNYGYTF.

This sequence joins TRBV6-6 and TRBJ1-5; D call uncertain. Germline V lookup: CDR1 MNHNY, CDR2 SVGAGI (reference sequence). V lost 3 bases and J 7 bases, leaving 7 bases between the germline ends. The CDR3 runs to 12 residues. The CDR3 loop is CASSYQAQPQHF. CDR3 in DNA: TGTGCCAGCAGTTATCAGGCGCAGCCCCAGCATTTT.

The chain links TRBV7-2 to TRBJ1-1, with D perhaps matching TRBD1 (6 bases). Germline loops: CDR1 SGHTA, CDR2 FQGNSA. Trimming cost V 1 base and J 5 bases, with 14 bases left between them. The CDR3 consists of 15 residues. The CDR3 sequence: CASSLVPGAGTEAFF. DNA of the CDR3: TGTGCCAGCAGCTTAGTCCCGGGGGCCGGAACTGAAGCTTTCTTT.

V gene TRBV3-1 combines with J gene TRBJ1-1; D unresolved. V lost 11 bases and J 1 base, leaving 11 bases between the germline ends. The germline gives CDR1 LGHDT, CDR2 YNNKEL (reference sequence). This CDR3 has 12 amino acids. The CDR3 loop reads CACGWANTEAFF. CDR3 coding DNA: TGTGCCTGTGGGTGGGCGAACACTGAAGCTTTCTTT.

This clonotype showed up just once. The chain has TRBV5-6 and TRBJ2-1, with TRBD1 matching over 9 bases. Per germline, CDR1 SGHDT and CDR2 YYEEEE. V was clipped by 0 bases and J by 3 bases; unmatched bases: 4. This CDR3 has 16 amino acids. The chain's CDR3 is CASSLVWDRVYNEQFF. For the CDR3, the DNA is TGTGCCAGCAGCTTGGTCTGGGACAGGGTCTACAATGAGCAGTTCTTC.

The chain recombines TRBV5-1 with TRBJ1-1, with D maybe TRBD1 (5 bases). The V end lost 0 bases, the J end lost 1 base, and 22 bases lay between the germline ends. The V gene's germline CDR1 is SGHRS and CDR2 YFSETQ. This CDR3 spans 19 amino acids. The CDR3 sequence: CASSLVSPQGGGGNTEAFF. The CDR3 region has the DNA TGCGCCAGCAGCTTGGTTTCCCCCCAGGGCGGTGGCGGGAACACTGAAGCTTTCTTT.